Below, 17 T cell receptor beta chains from the same sample are listed, as sequenced in a study of blood T cell repertoires in COVID-19. This table comes from immunoSEQ multiplex PCR, and its TCRdb copy is limited to in-frame clones, with some not included. The sample lists more than 150,000 clones, 84% occurring once. The sequencing sample was made of peripheral blood. These TCRs come from a man aged 18 to 30 with active or convalescent COVID-19.

The V gene is TRBV7-9, the J gene TRBJ1-3, with D perhaps TRBD1 (6 bases). V gave up 5 bases and J gave up 1 base, with 15 bases separating them. This CDR3 region has 16 residues. Germline V gene lookup returns CDR1 SEHNR and CDR2 FQNEAQ (reference sequence). CDR3 loop: CASSLEGGLSGNTIYF. CDR3 nucleotide sequence: TGTGCCAGCAGCCTCGAAGGGGGTCTTTCTGGAAACACCATATATTTT.

The genes are TRBV5-5 and TRBJ1-5; D remains ambiguous. Germline CDR1 and CDR2: SGHKS and YYEKEE (reference sequence). Trimming took 1 base from V and 0 from J, leaving 5 bases between them. The CDR3 is made up of 14 amino acids. CDR3 DNA: TGTGCCAGCAGCTTGCGGGGTAGCAATCAGCCCCAGCATTTT. Its protein product is CASSLRGSNQPQHF.

The chain couples TRBV7-9 to TRBJ2-1; 8 nucleotides line up with TRBD2. J was trimmed by 4 bases and V by 1 base; bases with no gene match: 6. Per germline, CDR1 SEHNR and CDR2 FQNEAQ (reference sequence). This CDR3 comprises 16 residues. The CDR3 loop reads CASSLVPAGVYNEQFF. In DNA, the CDR3 is TGTGCCAGCAGCTTAGTTCCAGCGGGGGTTTACAATGAGCAGTTCTTC.

V and J are TRBV5-1 and TRBJ2-1, with 7 nucleotides matching TRBD2. Germline V gene sequence: CDR1 SGHRS, CDR2 YFSETQ. V lost 0 bases, J lost 3 bases, and 6 bases stayed unmatched. This CDR3 spans 16 amino acids. The chain's CDR3 is CASSLVAGSYYNEQFF. In nucleotides, the CDR3 is TGCGCCAGCAGCTTGGTAGCGGGTTCTTACTACAATGAGCAGTTCTTC.

The genes are TRBV19 and TRBJ2-1; D might be TRBD2 (6 bases). V was cut by 7 bases and J by 0 bases, with 13 bases left in between. There are 15 residues in the CDR3. CDR1 is LNHDA and CDR2 is SQIVND in the germline V gene (reference sequence). This chain's CDR3 is CASKRVADSYNEQFF. In DNA form, the CDR3 reads TGTGCCAGTAAAAGGGTAGCGGACTCCTACAATGAGCAGTTCTTC.

This chain uses TRBV27 with TRBJ2-2, with TRBD2 matching 7 bases. Germline V gene lookup returns CDR1 MNHEY and CDR2 SMNVEV (reference sequence). The CDR3 sequence is 13 residues long. Trimming cost V 6 bases and J 6 bases; bases outside gene matches: 4. The CDR3 is CASRLSGAGELFF. As DNA, the CDR3 is TGTGCCAGCAGACTGAGCGGGGCCGGGGAGCTGTTTTTT.

J is TRBJ1-1 and V is TRBV5-1; 8 nucleotides match TRBD1. The germline V gene encodes CDR1 SGHRS and CDR2 YFSETQ. The CDR3 sequence is 14 residues long. J lost 10 bases, V lost 6 bases, and 14 bases had no gene match. The CDR3 sequence is CASTITGGEVVAFF. In DNA, the CDR3 is TGCGCCAGCACGATTACAGGGGGTGAAGTTGTAGCTTTCTTT.

The V call is TRBV4-1, the J call TRBJ1-5; D is unclear. CDR1 and CDR2 (germline): MGHRA, YSYEKL. V dropped 4 bases and J dropped 4 bases, with 17 bases sitting between them. The CDR3 sequence is 16 residues long. The DNA for the CDR3 is TGCGCCAGCAGCCCGCCGTGGTGGCAGGCGAATCAGCCCCAGCATTTT. Amino acids: CASSPPWWQANQPQHF.

The chain is built from TRBV11-2 and TRBJ1-1; TRBD1 is a possible D gene (5 bases). Germline CDR1 reads SGHAT; CDR2 reads FQNNGV. The V end was cut by 3 bases, the J end by 10 bases, with 12 bases between. This CDR3 is 12 amino acids long. This CDR3 reads CASSLTEDRAFF. The CDR3, as DNA: TGTGCCAGCAGCTTGACAGAAGATCGAGCTTTCTTT.

This chain links TRBV27 with TRBJ2-1; the match to TRBD2 covers 7 bases. With 3 bases clipped from V and 6 bases from J, the junction kept 5 bases outside the gene matches. This CDR3 is 14 amino acids long. Germline values: CDR1 MNHEY, CDR2 SMNVEV (reference sequence). The CDR3 spells CASSLSSGPNEQFF. Written as DNA, the CDR3 is TGTGCCAGCAGTTTGTCTAGCGGCCCCAATGAGCAGTTCTTC.

The table lists this clone with a few counts. The chain couples TRBV27 to TRBJ2-2; D unclear. Per the germline V gene, CDR1 is MNHEY and CDR2 is SMNVEV (reference sequence). The length of the CDR3 is 16 residues. Trimming stripped 4 bases from V and 4 bases from J, with 16 bases between. The chain's CDR3 is CASSSSFSRGTGELFF. The CDR3 DNA reads as TGTGCCAGCAGTTCGTCTTTCTCCCGCGGCACCGGGGAGCTGTTTTTT.

The chain has TRBV7-8 and TRBJ2-1; 12 bases align to TRBD2. The V gene end was trimmed by 1 base and the J gene end by 5 bases; junction bases not matched to a gene: 6. The CDR3 length is 17 residues. Germline loops: CDR1 SGHVS, CDR2 FQNEAQ. The CDR3: CASSLVYLAGGDNEQFF. Here the CDR3 DNA reads TGTGCCAGCAGCTTAGTTTATCTAGCGGGAGGGGACAATGAGCAGTTCTTC. The variable domain in full, with the rest retrieved from reference TRBV7-8 and TRBJ2-1, is GAGVSQSPRYKVAKRGQDVALRCDPISGHVSLFWYQQALGQGPEFLTYFQNEAQLDKSGLPSDRFFAERPEGSVSTLKIQRTQQEDSAVYLCASSLVYLAGGDNEQFFGPGTRLTVL.

The CDR3 DNA reads TGTGCCAGCAGCTCCGACAGCTATACGCAGTATTTT. Its protein product is CASSSDSYTQYF. This chain links TRBV7-6 with TRBJ2-3; the D gene is possibly TRBD1 (5 bases). Germline V gives CDR1 SGHVS, CDR2 FNYEAQ. The V end was cut by 4 bases, the J end by 7 bases, with 9 bases between. The CDR3 has 12 amino acids.

The chain employs TRBV28 and TRBJ1-2; D possibly corresponds to TRBD1 (6 bases). This CDR3 has 13 residues. CDR1 MDHEN and CDR2 SYDVKM come from the germline V gene. The ends were cut back, 5 bases at V and 2 bases at J, with 9 bases in the middle. As DNA, the CDR3 is TGTGCCAGCAGTGGGACACCGAACTATGGCTACACCTTC. This encodes CASSGTPNYGYTF.

J is TRBJ1-6 and V is TRBV27; 10 bases fit TRBD1. The trim removed 6 bases at V and 10 bases at J, leaving 9 bases unmatched. The CDR3 has 15 residues. Germline CDR1 is MNHEY and CDR2 is SMNVEV (reference sequence). The CDR3 DNA follows: TGTGCCAGCAGCTCCCGCGGACAGGGGGGATCACCCCTCCACTTT. Translated, it gives CASSSRGQGGSPLHF.

This clone is deemed medium-sized. This chain joins TRBV10-1 and TRBJ2-2; tentative D call: TRBD1 (6 bases). The V end lost 5 bases, the J end lost 3 bases, and 7 bases lay between the germline ends. The CDR3 sequence is 13 residues long. Germline V CDR1 and CDR2: WNHNN, SYGVQD (reference sequence). This chain's CDR3 is CASSNRDTGELFF. CDR3 nucleotide sequence: TGCGCCAGCAGTAACAGGGACACCGGGGAGCTGTTTTTT.

The V call is TRBV19, the J call TRBJ1-2, with TRBD1 matching over 7 bases. This CDR3 spans 16 amino acids. The V gene end was trimmed by 8 bases and the J gene end by 8 bases; junction bases not matched to a gene: 20. Germline-derived CDR1 and CDR2 are LNHDA and SQIVND (reference sequence). The CDR3 DNA reads as TGTGCCAGTCACACCCCCGGGACAGCTCCCAATCTGGGCTACACCTTC. It specifies CASHTPGTAPNLGYTF.